A single sample gave rise to the 13 T cell receptor beta chains below, sequenced in a study of blood T cell repertoires in COVID-19 (dated by TCRdb to 2018 to 2021). The library came from the immunoSEQ multiplex PCR assay. Held by TCRdb, this immuneACCESS table contains in-frame sequences only and omits some clones. Under half of the omission traces to an unresolved V gene where checked; the cause of the rest is unknown. This sample is represented by about 280,000 clones; roughly 89% of them were singletons. The top ten clonotypes cover approximately 12% of the sample. Sequenced sample: peripheral blood. The receptors here all came from a woman under 40 with COVID-19, enrolled during active disease.

V usage is TRBV28 and J usage is TRBJ2-6; TRBD1 agrees at 7 bases. The V and J ends lost 4 bases and 0 bases, in that order; junction bases with no gene match: 6. Germline V gene sequence: CDR1 MDHEN, CDR2 SYDVKM. The CDR3 is made up of 17 amino acids. The chain's CDR3 is CASSSGTALSGANVLTF. CDR3 nucleotides: TGTGCCAGCAGTTCCGGGACAGCCCTCTCTGGGGCCAACGTCCTGACTTTC. Based on the CDR3 plus reference TRBV28 and TRBJ2-6, the full variable domain is DVKVTQSSRYLVKRTGEKVFLECVQDMDHENMFWYRQDPGLGLRLIYFSYDVKMKEKGDIPEGYSVSREKKERFSLILESASTNQTSMYLCASSSGTALSGANVLTFGAGSRLTVL.

The chain has TRBV2 and TRBJ1-4, with D unclear. In germline, CDR1 is SNHLY, CDR2 FYNNEI. The CDR3 is 13 amino acids. V shed 6 bases and J shed 4 bases, with 9 bases lying between them. DNA for the CDR3: TGTGCCAGCAGGCGCGATGGTAATGAAAAACTGTTTTTT. This translates into CASRRDGNEKLFF.

The chain links TRBV27 to TRBJ2-1; 7 bases fit TRBD1. The CDR3 length is 14 residues. From germline, CDR1 is MNHEY and CDR2 SMNVEV (reference sequence). V shed 6 bases and J 4 bases; nucleotides not matched to a gene: 6. Here the CDR3 DNA reads TGTGCCAGCAGCCCCCAGGGGGTTTACAATGAGCAGTTCTTC. This gives the protein CASSPQGVYNEQFF.

CDR3 nucleotides: TGTGCCAGCATTGAGGGGACAGGGAGTCAGCCCCAGCATTTT. Translated: CASIEGTGSQPQHF. The rearrangement uses TRBV2 and TRBJ1-5, with 9 bases that match TRBD1. V was pared by 7 bases and J by 6 bases, with 7 bases of the junction left unmatched. Per germline, CDR1 SNHLY and CDR2 FYNNEI. CDR3 size: 14 residues.

The V call is TRBV19, the J call TRBJ2-7; 7 nucleotides line up with TRBD2. Germline CDR1 and CDR2: LNHDA and SQIVND (reference sequence). V was clipped by 6 bases and J by 0 bases; unmatched bases: 8. The CDR3 has 15 amino acids. The CDR3, as DNA: TGTGCCAGTAGAGCCGTGAGGGAGGGCTCCTACGAGCAGTACTTC. It is translated as CASRAVREGSYEQYF.

The chain recombines TRBV27 with TRBJ2-1; 10 positions match TRBD1. After removal of 5 bases from V and 9 bases from J, the junction contained 7 bases not matched to a gene. This CDR3 is built from 14 residues. Germline V gene sequence: CDR1 MNHEY, CDR2 SMNVEV (reference sequence). The CDR3 DNA is TGTGCCAGCAGTGTGAGACAGGGGGCGGGTGAGCAGTTCTTC. Encoded protein: CASSVRQGAGEQFF.

The chain carries TRBV11-3 and TRBJ2-7, with D possibly TRBD2 on 6 matching bases. The CDR3 consists of 15 residues. Germline V gene sequence: CDR1 SGHNT, CDR2 YENEEA. With 4 bases removed from V and 3 bases from J, the gap between germline ends came to 16 bases. The CDR3 DNA is TGTGCCAGCAGCTCGGGCCCGGCGGGGTTCTACGAGCAGTACTTC. This codes for CASSSGPAGFYEQYF.

V usage is TRBV6-6 and J usage is TRBJ1-1; 7 bases align to TRBD1. Losses at the gene ends were 2 bases for V and 5 bases for J; bases not matched to a gene: 8. Germline CDR1 is MNHNY and CDR2 is SVGAGI (reference sequence). This CDR3 region has 15 residues. The CDR3 bases are TGTGCCAGCAGTTACCCTGGACAGGAGGAAACTGAAGCTTTCTTT. Translated, it gives CASSYPGQEETEAFF.

The CDR3 spells CASGTGSSYNEQFF. Written as DNA, the CDR3 is TGCGCCAGCGGTACAGGGAGCTCCTACAATGAGCAGTTCTTC. The V gene is TRBV5-1, the J gene TRBJ2-1, with D possibly being TRBD1 (6 bases). This CDR3 is built from 14 residues. Germline assignment: CDR1 SGHRS and CDR2 YFSETQ. V dropped 7 bases and J dropped 0 bases, with 11 bases sitting between them. The variable domain in full, with the rest retrieved from reference TRBV5-1 and TRBJ2-1, is KAGVTQTPRYLIKTRGQQVTLSCSPISGHRSVSWYQQTPGQGLQFLFEYFSETQRNKGNFPGRFSGRQFSNSRSEMNVSTLELGDSALYLCASGTGSSYNEQFFGPGTRLTVL.

This chain's CDR3 is CASTLPEGARETQYF. The CDR3 DNA sequence: TGTGCCAGCACCCTACCGGAGGGGGCGCGGGAGACCCAGTACTTC. The chain links TRBV7-9 to TRBJ2-5; D might be TRBD1 (7 bases). The CDR3 length is 15 residues. Germline lookup yields CDR1 SEHNR and CDR2 FQNEAQ (reference sequence). V lost 7 bases and J 5 bases, leaving 20 bases between the germline ends. The full variable domain, its missing parts supplied by reference TRBV7-9 and TRBJ2-5, is DTGVSQNPRHKITKRGQNVTFRCDPISEHNRLYWYRQTLGQGPEFLTYFQNEAQLEKSRLLSDRFSAERPKGSFSTLEIQRTEQGDSAMYLCASTLPEGARETQYFGPGTRLLVL.

This chain uses TRBV6-6 with TRBJ2-5, with 8 bases aligning to TRBD2. V lost 0 bases to trimming and J lost 1 base; unmatched junction nucleotides: 4. Germline V gene sequence: CDR1 MNHNY, CDR2 SVGAGI (reference sequence). The CDR3 loop spans 16 amino acids. The DNA for the CDR3 is TGTGCCAGCAGTTACTCGGCACTAGCGGTCCAAGAGACCCAGTACTTC. It specifies CASSYSALAVQETQYF.

The chain has TRBV29-1 and TRBJ1-1; no definite D call. Germline CDR1 and CDR2: SQVTM and ANQGSEA. V lost 3 bases to trimming and J lost 1 base, with 6 bases between them. The CDR3 covers 12 residues. In nucleotides, the CDR3 is TGCAGCGTTGATAGTTCGAACACTGAAGCTTTCTTT. Translating it yields CSVDSSNTEAFF. Using reference TRBV29-1 and TRBJ1-1 for the parts outside the CDR3, the full variable domain is SAVISQKPSRDICQRGTSLTIQCQVDSQVTMMFWYRQQPGQSLTLIATANQGSEATYESGFVIDKFPISRPNLTFSTLTVSNMSPEDSSIYLCSVDSSNTEAFFGQGTRLTVV.

The J gene is TRBJ1-1, the V gene TRBV25-1; the D gene is possibly TRBD1 (6 bases). The CDR3 runs 14 residues. Trimming cost V 4 bases and J 4 bases, with 13 bases left between them. The germline CDR1 and CDR2 sequences are MGHDK and SYGVNS. The CDR3 loop reads CASSGLSDSTEAFF. The CDR3 DNA reads TGTGCCAGCAGTGGTCTATCGGACAGCACTGAAGCTTTCTTT.